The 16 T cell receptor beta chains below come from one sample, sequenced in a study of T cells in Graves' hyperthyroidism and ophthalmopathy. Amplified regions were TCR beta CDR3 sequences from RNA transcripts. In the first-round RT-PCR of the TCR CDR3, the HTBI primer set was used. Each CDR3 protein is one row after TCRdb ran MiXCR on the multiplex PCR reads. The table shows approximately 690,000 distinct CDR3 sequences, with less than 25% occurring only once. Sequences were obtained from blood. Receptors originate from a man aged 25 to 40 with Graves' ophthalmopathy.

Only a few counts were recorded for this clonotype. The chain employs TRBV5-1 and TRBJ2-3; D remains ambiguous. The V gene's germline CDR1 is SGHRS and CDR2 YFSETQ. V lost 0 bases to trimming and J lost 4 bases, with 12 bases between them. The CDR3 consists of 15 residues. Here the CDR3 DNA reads TGCGCCAGCAGCTTGGCGGTAAAGGGCGCAGATACGCAGTATTTT. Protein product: CASSLAVKGADTQYF. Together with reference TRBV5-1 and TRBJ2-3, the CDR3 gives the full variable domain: KAGVTQTPRYLIKTRGQQVTLSCSPISGHRSVSWYQQTPGQGLQFLFEYFSETQRNKGNFPGRFSGRQFSNSRSEMNVSTLELGDSALYLCASSLAVKGADTQYFGPGTRLTVL.

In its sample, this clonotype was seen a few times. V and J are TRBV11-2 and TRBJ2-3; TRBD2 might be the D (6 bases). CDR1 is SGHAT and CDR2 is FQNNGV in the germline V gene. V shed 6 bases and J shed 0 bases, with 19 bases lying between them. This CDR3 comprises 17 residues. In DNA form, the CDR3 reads TGTGCCAGCAGACGAACGGGGGTAGCCCCTAGCACAGATACGCAGTATTTT. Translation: CASRRTGVAPSTDTQYF.

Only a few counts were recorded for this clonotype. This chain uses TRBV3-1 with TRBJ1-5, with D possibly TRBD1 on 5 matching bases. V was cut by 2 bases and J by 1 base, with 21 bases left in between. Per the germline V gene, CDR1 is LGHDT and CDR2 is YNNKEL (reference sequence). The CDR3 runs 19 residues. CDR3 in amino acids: CASSQSIGQGKGSNQPQHF. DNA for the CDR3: TGTGCCAGCAGCCAATCTATAGGGCAGGGCAAGGGAAGCAATCAGCCCCAGCATTTT.

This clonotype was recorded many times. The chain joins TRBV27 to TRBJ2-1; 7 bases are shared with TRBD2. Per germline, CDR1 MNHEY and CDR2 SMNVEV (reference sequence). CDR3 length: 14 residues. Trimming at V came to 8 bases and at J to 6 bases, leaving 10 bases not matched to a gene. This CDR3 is CASQGLDGFNEQFF. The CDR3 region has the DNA TGTGCCAGCCAAGGACTAGACGGGTTCAATGAGCAGTTCTTC.

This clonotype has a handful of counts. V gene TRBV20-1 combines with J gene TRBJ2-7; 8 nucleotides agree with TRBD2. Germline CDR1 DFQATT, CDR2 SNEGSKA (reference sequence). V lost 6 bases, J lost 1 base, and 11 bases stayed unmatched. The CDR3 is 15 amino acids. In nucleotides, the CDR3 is TGCAGTGCCCGGGAGAGAGGCGGGAGGTCCTACGAGCAGTACTTC. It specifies CSARERGGRSYEQYF.

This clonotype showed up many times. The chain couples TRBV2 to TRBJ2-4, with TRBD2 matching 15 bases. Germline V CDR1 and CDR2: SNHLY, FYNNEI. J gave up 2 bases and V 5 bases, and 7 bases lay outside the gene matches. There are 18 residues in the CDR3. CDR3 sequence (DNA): TGTGCCAGCAGTTCCCCTGGGACTAGCGGGAGGACCAAAAACATTCAGTACTTC. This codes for CASSSPGTSGRTKNIQYF.

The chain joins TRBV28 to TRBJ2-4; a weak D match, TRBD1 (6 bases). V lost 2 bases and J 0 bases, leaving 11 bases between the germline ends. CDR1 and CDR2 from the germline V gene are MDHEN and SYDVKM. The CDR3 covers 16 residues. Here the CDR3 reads CASSLQGSVAKNIQYF. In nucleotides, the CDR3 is TGTGCCAGCAGTTTACAGGGGTCCGTAGCCAAAAACATTCAGTACTTC.

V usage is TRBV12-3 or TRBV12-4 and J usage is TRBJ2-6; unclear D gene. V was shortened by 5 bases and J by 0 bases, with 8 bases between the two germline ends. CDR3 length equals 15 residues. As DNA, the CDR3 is TGTGCCAGCAGTCCCGGTCCCTCTGGGGCCAACGTCCTGACTTTC. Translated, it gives CASSPGPSGANVLTF.

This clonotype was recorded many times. The CDR3 sequence: CASSGAYDLRAFF. The DNA of the CDR3 is TGTGCCAGCAGTGGGGCTTACGATCTACGCGCTTTCTTT. The gene calls are TRBV27 and TRBJ1-1; weak D call: TRBD1 (5 bases). CDR1 MNHEY and CDR2 SMNVEV come from the germline V gene (reference sequence). The V gene lost 5 bases and the J gene lost 11 bases, with 18 bases spanning the gap. The CDR3 spans 13 residues.

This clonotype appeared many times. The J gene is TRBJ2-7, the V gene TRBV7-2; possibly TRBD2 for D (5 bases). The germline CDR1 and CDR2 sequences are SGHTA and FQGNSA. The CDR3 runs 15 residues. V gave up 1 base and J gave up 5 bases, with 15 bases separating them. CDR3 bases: TGTGCCAGCAGCTTAGTGGCGGGCCTGGTGAACGAGCAGTACTTC. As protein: CASSLVAGLVNEQYF.

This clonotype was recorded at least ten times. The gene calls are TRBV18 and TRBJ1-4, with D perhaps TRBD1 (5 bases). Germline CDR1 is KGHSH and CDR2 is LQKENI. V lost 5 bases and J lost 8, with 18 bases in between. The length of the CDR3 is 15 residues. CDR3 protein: CASSKTGSSGEKLFF. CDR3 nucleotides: TGTGCCAGCTCAAAAACAGGTTCCTCGGGCGAAAAACTGTTTTTT.

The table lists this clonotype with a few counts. The CDR3 DNA follows: TGTGCCAGCAGCTTCTCTGACAGACCGAGCTCCTACGAGCAGTACTTC. The encoded protein is CASSFSDRPSSYEQYF. V gene TRBV13 combines with J gene TRBJ2-7, with D possibly matching TRBD1 (5 bases). Deletions cut 3 bases from V and 0 bases from J, with 15 bases between. The length of the CDR3 is 16 residues. Germline CDR1 reads PRHDT; CDR2 reads FYEKMQ (reference sequence).

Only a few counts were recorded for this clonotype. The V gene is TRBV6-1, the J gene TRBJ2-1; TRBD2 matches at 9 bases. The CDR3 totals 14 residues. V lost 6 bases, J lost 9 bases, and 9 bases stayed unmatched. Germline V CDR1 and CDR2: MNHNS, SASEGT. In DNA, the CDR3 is TGTGCCAGCAGGACGGCTAGCGGGATGGGTGAGCAGTTCTTC. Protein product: CASRTASGMGEQFF.

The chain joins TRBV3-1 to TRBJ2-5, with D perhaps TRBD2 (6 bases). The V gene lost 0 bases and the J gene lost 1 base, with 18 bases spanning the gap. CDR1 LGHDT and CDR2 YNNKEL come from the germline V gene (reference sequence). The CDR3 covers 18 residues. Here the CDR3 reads CASSQDEPGRGLQETQYF. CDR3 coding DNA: TGTGCCAGCAGCCAAGATGAGCCGGGTAGGGGACTCCAAGAGACCCAGTACTTC.

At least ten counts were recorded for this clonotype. CDR3 protein: CSAIYRDISNQPQHF. CDR3 in DNA: TGCAGTGCAATATACCGGGACATAAGCAATCAGCCCCAGCATTTT. The rearrangement uses TRBV20-1 and TRBJ1-5, with D tentatively TRBD1 (6 bases). V lost 6 bases and J lost 1, with 16 bases in between. Germline assignment: CDR1 DFQATT and CDR2 SNEGSKA (reference sequence). The CDR3 consists of 15 residues.

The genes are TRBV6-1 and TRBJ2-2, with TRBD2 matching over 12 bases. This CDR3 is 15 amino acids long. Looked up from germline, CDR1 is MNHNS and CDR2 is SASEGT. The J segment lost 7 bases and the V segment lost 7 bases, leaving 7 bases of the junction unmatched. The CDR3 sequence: CASIRLAGANGELFF. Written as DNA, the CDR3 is TGTGCCAGCATCCGACTAGCGGGAGCGAACGGGGAGCTGTTTTTT.